This record covers a single T cell receptor (beta chain). Its cognate antigen is unknown. PCR was performed using 60 Vbeta and 13 Jbeta primers. Profiled with immunoSEQ multiplex PCR; TCRdb holds only in-frame clones, not every one. The table records over 75,000 clones, approximately 85% of them present only once. This CDR3 has 19 amino acids. With V trimmed by 1 base and J by 4 bases, 15 bases remained unmatched. CDR1 is LGHNA, CDR2 YNFKEQ, per germline. This sample stems from a study of cytomegalovirus exposure and HLA in healthy donors. Broader study findings: In a later analysis, at a false discovery rate of 0.05, roughly 17,000 TCR beta sequences were associated with HLA alleles. From TCR beta sequences, most subjects' HLA-A and HLA-B alleles were reportedly predicted accurately.

The sequenced sample was PBMCs. This receptor was identified in a young woman in good health and CMV-seropositive. J is TRBJ2-3 and V is TRBV4-2; TRBD1 matches 9 bases. CDR3 region: CASSQVTTGGLGRADTQYF. CDR3 DNA: TGTGCCAGCAGCCAAGTTACGACAGGGGGATTGGGCAGAGCAGATACGCAGTATTTT.